The 26 T cell receptor beta chains listed next were all sequenced from one sample in a study of PD-L1 blockade in urothelial cancer. Method: immunoSEQ multiplex PCR; TCRdb's copy keeps in-frame clones and lacks some. Of more than 55,000 clones in the sample, roughly 79% were seen once. The time point denotes: pretreatment peripheral blood. Sequenced here: PBMCs, sampled around atezolizumab (anti-PD-L1) treatment. Every receptor here comes from a man between 65 and 79 years old with urothelial cancer.

The rearrangement uses TRBV6-4 and TRBJ1-1; perhaps TRBD1 as D (5 bases). Trimming took 5 bases from V and 0 from J, leaving 10 bases between them. The CDR3 has 14 residues. Germline V CDR1 and CDR2: MRHNA, SNTAGT. CDR3: CASSPGTVNTEAFF. CDR3 sequence (DNA): TGTGCCAGCAGTCCCGGGACTGTGAACACTGAAGCTTTCTTT.

The chain links TRBV29-1 to TRBJ2-3; a possible D gene is TRBD2 (6 bases). The CDR3 totals 14 residues. Trimming cost V 2 bases and J 6 bases, with 15 bases left between them. Per the germline V gene, CDR1 is SQVTM and CDR2 is ANQGSEA. The CDR3 region has the DNA TGCAGCGTTGAAAAGGGGCGCGGGGTGGATACGCAGTATTTT. Translating gives CSVEKGRGVDTQYF.

This chain connects TRBV10-3 to TRBJ1-3; D possibly corresponds to TRBD1 (5 bases). The CDR3 length is 15 residues. The germline V gene has CDR1 ENHRY and CDR2 SYGVKD. Trimming took off 0 bases at V and 3 bases at J, with 9 bases between the two ends. The chain's CDR3 is CAISESGQGGNTIYF. The CDR3 region has the DNA TGTGCCATCAGTGAGTCTGGCCAGGGTGGAAACACCATATATTTT.

This clone was recorded a few times. J is TRBJ1-1 and V is TRBV6-5; D remains ambiguous. Trimming removed 4 bases from V and 2 bases from J, with 5 bases in between. This CDR3 has 12 residues. Germline loops: CDR1 MNHEY, CDR2 SVGAGI. The CDR3 DNA follows: TGTGCCAGCAGTTCAGGTAACACTGAAGCTTTCTTT. The encoded protein is CASSSGNTEAFF.

This chain joins TRBV19 and TRBJ2-1; 7 positions match TRBD2. The CDR3 spans 15 residues. V was clipped by 5 bases and J by 5 bases; unmatched bases: 9. Germline V CDR1 and CDR2: LNHDA, SQIVND (reference sequence). Here the CDR3 reads CASSFGRGLNNEQFF. The DNA for the CDR3 is TGTGCCAGTAGTTTCGGTCGGGGACTAAACAATGAGCAGTTCTTC.

The V gene is TRBV10-3, the J gene TRBJ1-5, with 7 bases matching TRBD1. In germline, CDR1 is ENHRY, CDR2 SYGVKD. J gave up 3 bases and V 3 bases, and 5 bases lay outside the gene matches. This CDR3 has 15 amino acids. The CDR3 sequence is CAISERDRVNQPQHF. The CDR3 nucleotides are TGTGCCATCAGTGAAAGAGACAGGGTCAATCAGCCCCAGCATTTT.

V is TRBV6-1 and J is TRBJ2-7; D is ambiguous. Trimming removed 6 bases from V and 1 base from J, with 7 bases in between. The CDR3 sequence is 12 residues long. Germline assignment: CDR1 MNHNS and CDR2 SASEGT. CDR3: CASRVASYEQYF. CDR3 sequence (DNA): TGTGCCAGCAGGGTAGCTTCCTACGAGCAGTACTTC.

The chain has TRBV4-2 and TRBJ1-2, with TRBD1 matching 9 bases. V gave up 3 bases and J gave up 6 bases; unmatched junction bases: 2. Germline V lookup: CDR1 LGHNA, CDR2 YNFKEQ. CDR3 length: 13 amino acids. Here the CDR3 DNA reads TGTGCCAGCAGCCATACAGGGGGCAATGGCTACACCTTC. Translating gives CASSHTGGNGYTF.

This chain links TRBV7-2 with TRBJ1-2; 7 nucleotides line up with TRBD1. With 2 bases clipped from V and 3 bases from J, the junction kept 6 bases outside the gene matches. This CDR3 spans 15 amino acids. The V gene's germline CDR1 is SGHTA and CDR2 FQGNSA. CDR3 loop: CASSLRAGGYYGYTF. The DNA of the CDR3 is TGTGCCAGCAGCTTACGGGCAGGGGGTTACTATGGCTACACCTTC.

This chain joins TRBV28 and TRBJ1-5; 9 bases line up with TRBD1. V shed 7 bases and J 8 bases; nucleotides not matched to a gene: 12. This CDR3 is 15 amino acids long. Germline CDR1 and CDR2: MDHEN and SYDVKM. The CDR3 region has the DNA TGTGCCAGCACCTTGACAGGGGGGCCCCCCAAGCCCCAGCATTTT. It yields the protein CASTLTGGPPKPQHF.

The J gene is TRBJ2-3, the V gene TRBV5-1; TRBD1 matches at 7 bases. With V trimmed by 0 bases and J by 5 bases, 3 bases remained unmatched. This CDR3 is built from 14 residues. Germline CDR1 SGHRS, CDR2 YFSETQ. The CDR3 DNA sequence: TGCGCCAGCAGCTTGGGACAGGGTGGAGATACGCAGTATTTT. Translating it yields CASSLGQGGDTQYF. The full variable domain, completed using reference TRBV5-1 and TRBJ2-3, is KAGVTQTPRYLIKTRGQQVTLSCSPISGHRSVSWYQQTPGQGLQFLFEYFSETQRNKGNFPGRFSGRQFSNSRSEMNVSTLELGDSALYLCASSLGQGGDTQYFGPGTRLTVL.

The gene calls are TRBV6-6 and TRBJ1-2, with D possibly matching TRBD1 (6 bases). Germline CDR1 MNHNY, CDR2 SVGAGI (reference sequence). The V end lost 0 bases, the J end lost 2 bases, and 7 bases lay between the germline ends. There are 14 residues in the CDR3. The CDR3 nucleotides read TGTGCCAGCAGTTACTCGCAGGGGAACTATGGCTACACCTTC. Encoded protein: CASSYSQGNYGYTF.

The chain combines TRBV29-1 with TRBJ1-5; 8 bases match TRBD1. V was pared by 6 bases and J by 2 bases, with 3 bases of the junction left unmatched. The CDR3 length is 13 residues. The germline V gene has CDR1 SQVTM and CDR2 ANQGSEA. The CDR3 sequence: CSVTGERNQPQHF. CDR3 DNA sequence: TGCAGCGTGACAGGGGAACGCAATCAGCCCCAGCATTTT.

CDR3 residues: CATATSGTGGGDTQYF. The CDR3 DNA reads as TGTGCCACCGCCACCTCCGGGACAGGGGGCGGAGATACGCAGTATTTT. The gene calls are TRBV2 and TRBJ2-3; TRBD1 agrees at 12 bases. With 10 bases clipped from V and 5 bases from J, the junction kept 13 bases outside the gene matches. CDR3 length: 16 amino acids. CDR1 is SNHLY and CDR2 is FYNNEI in the germline V gene.

This CDR3 is CASSPGQVYGYTF. In DNA, the CDR3 is TGTGCCAGCAGCCCCGGACAGGTCTATGGCTACACCTTC. The gene calls are TRBV5-8 and TRBJ1-2, with 7 positions matching TRBD1. Germline V gives CDR1 SGHTS, CDR2 YDEGEE. V lost 4 bases and J lost 4; bases outside the gene matches: 4. The CDR3 contains 13 residues.

The V gene is TRBV7-9, the J gene TRBJ2-1; possibly TRBD1 for D (6 bases). CDR3 length: 12 residues. The V end lost 5 bases, the J end lost 6 bases, and 8 bases lay between the germline ends. Per germline, CDR1 SEHNR and CDR2 FQNEAQ (reference sequence). CDR3 sequence reads: CASSRDTNEQFF. CDR3 DNA sequence: TGTGCCAGCAGCCGGGACACCAATGAGCAGTTCTTC.

The gene calls are TRBV5-4 and TRBJ2-2, with D possibly TRBD2 on 7 matching bases. CDR3 size: 15 residues. V was trimmed by 3 bases and J by 2 bases, leaving 11 bases between them. The germline V gene encodes CDR1 SGHNT and CDR2 YYREEE (reference sequence). This CDR3 reads CASSSGGQNTGELFF. The CDR3 region has the DNA TGTGCCAGCAGCTCCGGGGGGCAAAACACCGGGGAGCTGTTTTTT.

V is TRBV7-3 and J is TRBJ2-5; 8 nucleotides line up with TRBD2. Looked up from germline, CDR1 is SGHTA and CDR2 is FQGTGA. With V trimmed by 5 bases and J by 1 base, 3 bases remained unmatched. The length of the CDR3 is 14 residues. CDR3 sequence: CASSRSGVQETQYF. CDR3 bases: TGTGCCAGCAGCCGTAGCGGGGTCCAAGAGACCCAGTACTTC.

V usage is TRBV5-6 and J usage is TRBJ1-4; 10 nucleotides match TRBD1. V was pared by 3 bases and J by 8 bases, with 4 bases of the junction left unmatched. CDR1 and CDR2 (germline): SGHDT, YYEEEE. The CDR3 covers 14 residues. CDR3: CASSWDRGGEKLFF. CDR3 DNA: TGTGCCAGCAGCTGGGACAGGGGAGGGGAAAAACTGTTTTTT.

V usage is TRBV19 and J usage is TRBJ1-3, with 8 bases fitting TRBD1. V shed 3 bases and J 2 bases; nucleotides not matched to a gene: 3. The CDR3 runs 15 residues. The germline CDR1 and CDR2 sequences are LNHDA and SQIVND (reference sequence). This chain's CDR3 is CASSMDRAPGNTIYF. The CDR3 coding sequence is TGTGCCAGTAGTATGGACAGGGCTCCTGGAAACACCATATATTTT. Using reference TRBV19 and TRBJ1-3 for the parts outside the CDR3, the full variable domain is DGGITQSPKYLFRKEGQNVTLSCEQNLNHDAMYWYRQDPGQGLRLIYYSQIVNDFQKGDIAEGYSVSREKKESFPLTVTSAQKNPTAFYLCASSMDRAPGNTIYFGEGSWLTVV.

J is TRBJ1-2 and V is TRBV29-1, with TRBD1 as a possible D gene (5 bases). Trimming pared 3 bases from V and 2 bases from J, leaving 13 bases between. The germline V gene encodes CDR1 SQVTM and CDR2 ANQGSEA. The CDR3 extends over 14 amino acids. In DNA, the CDR3 is TGCAGCGTTGATGGGTTGGGGCAGAACTATGGCTACACCTTC. It yields the protein CSVDGLGQNYGYTF. The variable domain in full, with the rest retrieved from reference TRBV29-1 and TRBJ1-2, is SAVISQKPSRDICQRGTSLTIQCQVDSQVTMMFWYRQQPGQSLTLIATANQGSEATYESGFVIDKFPISRPNLTFSTLTVSNMSPEDSSIYLCSVDGLGQNYGYTFGSGTRLTVV.

This sequence joins TRBV13 and TRBJ2-7, with 12 positions matching TRBD2. The CDR3 has 15 residues. CDR1 is PRHDT, CDR2 FYEKMQ, per germline (reference sequence). V shed 3 bases and J 2 bases; nucleotides not matched to a gene: 2. The CDR3 here is CASSFLAGGAYEQYF. The DNA for the CDR3 is TGTGCCAGCAGCTTTCTAGCGGGAGGGGCCTACGAGCAGTACTTC.

V and J are TRBV11-3 and TRBJ1-1; D is undetermined. Trimming took 5 bases from V and 2 from J, leaving 12 bases between them. CDR1 is SGHNT and CDR2 is YENEEA in the germline V gene. This CDR3 contains 14 residues. CDR3 sequence reads: CASSTTAVNTEAFF. The CDR3 bases are TGTGCCAGCAGCACAACAGCGGTTAACACTGAAGCTTTCTTT. Looking up the rest from reference TRBV11-3 and TRBJ1-1 gives the full variable domain: EAGVVQSPRYKIIEKKQPVAFWCNPISGHNTLYWYLQNLGQGPELLIRYENEEAVDDSQLPKDRFSAERLKGVDSTLKIQPAELGDSAVYLCASSTTAVNTEAFFGQGTRLTVV.

This sequence joins TRBV15 and TRBJ2-7; possibly TRBD2 for D (5 bases). The CDR3 is made up of 13 amino acids. V lost 3 bases to trimming and J lost 3 bases, with 9 bases between them. CDR1 is LNHNV and CDR2 is YYDKDF in the germline V gene (reference sequence). The CDR3 is CATSRGRGYEQYF. The CDR3 nucleotides read TGTGCCACCAGCAGGGGCCGGGGCTACGAGCAGTACTTC.

The V call is TRBV7-2, the J call TRBJ1-5, with D unresolved. V gave up 7 bases and J gave up 4 bases, with 14 bases separating them. Per the germline V gene, CDR1 is SGHTA and CDR2 is FQGNSA. This CDR3 has 14 amino acids. Written as DNA, the CDR3 is TGTGCCAGCACCTCGGGTTCGAGAAATCAGCCCCAGCATTTT. Amino acids: CASTSGSRNQPQHF.

This clone has a single count. The chain uses TRBV2 and TRBJ1-6, with D unclear. Per germline, CDR1 SNHLY and CDR2 FYNNEI. V lost 5 bases and J lost 7, with 12 bases in between. The length of the CDR3 is 14 residues. This CDR3 reads CASSYGNGNSPLHF. DNA for the CDR3: TGTGCCAGCAGTTACGGGAATGGGAATTCACCCCTCCACTTT.